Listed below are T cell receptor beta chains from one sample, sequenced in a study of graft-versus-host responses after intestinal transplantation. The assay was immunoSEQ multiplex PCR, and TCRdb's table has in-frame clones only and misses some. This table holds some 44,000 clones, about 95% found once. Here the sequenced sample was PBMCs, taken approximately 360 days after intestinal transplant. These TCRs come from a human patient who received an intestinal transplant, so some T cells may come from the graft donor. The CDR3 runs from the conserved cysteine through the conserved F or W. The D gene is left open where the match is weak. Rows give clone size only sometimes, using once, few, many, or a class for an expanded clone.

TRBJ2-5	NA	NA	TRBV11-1	CASSFNDLGLARRETQYF	TGTGCCAGCAGCTTTAACGATCTCGGGCTAGCGCGACGGGAGACCCAGTACTTC
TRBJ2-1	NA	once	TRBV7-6	CASSLVGDTENEQFF	TGTGCCAGCAGCTTAGTAGGGGACACTGAGAATGAGCAGTTCTTC
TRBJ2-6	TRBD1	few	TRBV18	CASSPLWTGSIAGANVLTF	TGTGCCAGCTCACCACTCTGGACAGGGAGTATCGCGGGGGCCAACGTCCTGACTTTC
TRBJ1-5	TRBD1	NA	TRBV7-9	CASSLGPGQGGNQPQHF	TGTGCCAGCAGCTTAGGTCCGGGACAGGGAGGCAATCAGCCCCAGCATTTT
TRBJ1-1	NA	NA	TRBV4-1	CASSQVGTLGAFF	TGCGCCAGCAGCCAAGTTGGGACATTGGGAGCTTTCTTT
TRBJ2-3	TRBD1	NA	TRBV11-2	CASSLGLGTGASDTQYF	TGTGCCAGCAGCTTAGGGTTAGGCACAGGGGCCTCAGATACGCAGTATTTT
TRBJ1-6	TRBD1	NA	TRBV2	CASRRTGGPSPLHF	TGTGCCAGCAGGAGGACAGGGGGCCCTTCACCCCTCCACTTT
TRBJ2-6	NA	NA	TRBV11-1	CASSLVGIGANVLTF	TGTGCCAGCAGCTTAGTGGGGATTGGGGCCAACGTCCTGACTTTC
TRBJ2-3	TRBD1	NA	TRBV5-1	CASSYRQGGTDTQYF	TGCGCCAGCAGCTATCGACAGGGAGGCACAGATACGCAGTATTTT
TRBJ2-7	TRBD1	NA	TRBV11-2	CASSLDHRGAYEQYF	TGTGCCAGCAGCTTAGATCACAGGGGGGCCTACGAGCAGTACTTC
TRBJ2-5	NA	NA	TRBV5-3	CARSLAGRRGKQETQYF	TGTGCCAGAAGCTTGGCTGGGCGACGGGGTAAACAAGAGACCCAGTACTTC
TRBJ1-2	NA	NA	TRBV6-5	CASSPSGDGYTF	TGTGCCAGCAGTCCGTCCGGCGATGGCTACACCTTC
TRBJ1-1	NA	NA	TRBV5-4	CASSLGQGVNTEAFF	TGTGCCAGCAGCTTGGGTCAGGGCGTGAACACTGAAGCTTTCTTT
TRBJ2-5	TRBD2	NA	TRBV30	CAWSVKEASGPQETQYF	TGTGCCTGGAGTGTAAAGGAGGCTAGCGGGCCTCAAGAGACCCAGTACTTC
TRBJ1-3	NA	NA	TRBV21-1	CASSKGRSSQPKLSGNTIYF	TGTGCCAGCAGCAAAGGTCGTAGTTCGCAGCCCAAACTCTCTGGAAACACCATATATTTT
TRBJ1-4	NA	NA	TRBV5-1	CASSAAGSLNEKLFF	TGCGCCAGCAGCGCCGCCGGGAGCCTTAATGAAAAACTGTTTTTT
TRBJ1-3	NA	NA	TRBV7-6	CASSLAQGSGNTIYF	TGTGCCAGCAGCTTAGCACAAGGCTCTGGAAACACCATATATTTT
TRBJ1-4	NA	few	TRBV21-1	CASSKRTRTEKLFF	TGTGCCAGCAGCAAAAGGACACGAACCGAAAAACTGTTTTTT
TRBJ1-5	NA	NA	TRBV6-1	CASSESGPNNQPQHF	TGTGCCAGCAGTGAAAGTGGGCCGAACAATCAGCCCCAGCATTTT
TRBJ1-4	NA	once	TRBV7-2	CASSLQGSTNEKLFF	TGTGCCAGCAGCTTACAGGGCTCAACTAATGAAAAACTGTTTTTT
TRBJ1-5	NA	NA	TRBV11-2	CASSFGTDSNQPQHF	TGTGCCAGCAGCTTCGGGACGGATAGCAATCAGCCCCAGCATTTT
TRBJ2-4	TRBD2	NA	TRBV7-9	CASSTAGGAGSF	TGTGCCAGCAGCACCGCGGGAGGAGCGGGTAGCTTC
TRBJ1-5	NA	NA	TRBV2	CASSEAAGGNQPQHF	TGTGCCAGCAGTGAAGCGGCCGGGGGCAATCAGCCCCAGCATTTT
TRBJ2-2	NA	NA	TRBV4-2	CASSQGLGNTGELFF	TGTGCCAGCAGCCAAGGGCTAGGAAACACCGGGGAGCTGTTTTTT
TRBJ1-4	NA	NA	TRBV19	CASSIGTTQRGKLFF	TGTGCCAGTAGTATTGGGACAACACAACGCGGAAAACTGTTTTTT
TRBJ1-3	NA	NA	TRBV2	CASSTRTASSGNTIYF	TGTGCCAGCAGTACGCGGACGGCGAGCTCTGGAAACACCATATATTTT
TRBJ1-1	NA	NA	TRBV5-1	CASSFHGAGRGTEAFF	TGCGCCAGCAGCTTCCATGGCGCAGGTAGAGGCACTGAAGCTTTCTTT
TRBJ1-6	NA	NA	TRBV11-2	CASSSPQDYNSPLHF	TGTGCCAGCAGCTCCCCACAAGATTATAATTCACCCCTCCACTTT
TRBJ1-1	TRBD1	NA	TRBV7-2	CASSFPIDRVGTEAFF	TGTGCCAGCAGCTTCCCAATCGACAGGGTAGGCACTGAAGCTTTCTTT
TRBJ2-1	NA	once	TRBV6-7	CASSYWVSKNNEQFF	TGTGCCAGCAGTTACTGGGTGAGTAAGAACAATGAGCAGTTCTTC
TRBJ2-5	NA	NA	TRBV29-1	CSVEDLRGPSLDAEETQYF	TGCAGCGTTGAAGATTTAAGAGGCCCTTCCTTGGATGCCGAAGAGACCCAGTACTTC
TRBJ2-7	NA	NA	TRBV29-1	CSVRGRGEQYF	TGCAGCGTGCGGGGTCGGGGCGAGCAGTACTTC
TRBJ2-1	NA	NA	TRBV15	CATSRDLWGNNEQFF	TGTGCCACCAGCAGAGATCTCTGGGGGAACAATGAGCAGTTCTTC
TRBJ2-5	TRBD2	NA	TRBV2	CASSEPREILGETQYF	TGTGCCAGCAGTGAACCGCGGGAGATCTTAGGAGAGACCCAGTACTTC
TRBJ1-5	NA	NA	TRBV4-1	CASSQDRAGEVVSPQHF	TGCGCCAGCAGCCAAGATCGGGCAGGGGAGGTAGTCAGCCCCCAGCATTTT
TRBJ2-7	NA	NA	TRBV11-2	CASSFSRGNPYEQYF	TGTGCCAGCAGCTTCTCCAGGGGTAACCCGTACGAGCAGTACTTC
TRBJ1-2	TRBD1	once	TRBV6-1	CASSEGGWTGLYGYTF	TGTGCCAGCAGTGAGGGAGGCTGGACAGGGCTCTATGGCTACACCTTC
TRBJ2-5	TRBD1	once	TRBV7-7	CASSPGQAQETQYF	TGTGCCAGCAGCCCCGGACAGGCCCAAGAGACCCAGTACTTC
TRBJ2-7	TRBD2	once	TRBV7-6	CASSPQPGGAYEQYF	TGTGCCAGCAGCCCGCAGCCGGGGGGGGCCTACGAGCAGTACTTC
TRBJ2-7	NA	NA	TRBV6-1	CASSEDWGDYEQYF	TGTGCCAGCAGTGAAGACTGGGGAGACTACGAGCAGTACTTC
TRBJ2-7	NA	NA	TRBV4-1	CASSQVALSSYEQYF	TGTGCCAGCAGCCAAGTGGCTCTGAGCTCCTACGAGCAGTACTTC
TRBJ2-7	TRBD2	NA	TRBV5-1	CASSWGPGTSSYEQYF	TGCGCCAGCAGCTGGGGGCCCGGGACTAGTTCCTACGAGCAGTACTTC
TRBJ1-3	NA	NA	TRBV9	CASSVAQGGGNTIYF	TGTGCCAGCAGCGTAGCACAGGGAGGTGGAAACACCATATATTTT
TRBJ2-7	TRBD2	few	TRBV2	CANRVAGGSYEQYF	TGTGCCAACCGGGTAGCGGGGGGCTCCTACGAGCAGTACTTC
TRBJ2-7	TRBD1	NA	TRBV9	CASSVGTGVEQYF	TGTGCCAGCAGCGTAGGGACAGGGGTAGAGCAGTACTTC